The clone carrying this T cell receptor beta chain was recorded at least ten times. These data belong to a study of low-dose radiotherapy and immunotherapy resistance in tumors. Study-level background: The fractionation for Cohort 1 was 0.5 Gy per fraction every 2 weeks, totaling 6.5 Gy. The treatment that patients received was intravenous nivolumab 240 mg every two weeks plus ipilimumab 1 mg/kg every six weeks.

Time point noted: before trial treatment. The study gave donors nivolumab, ipilimumab, aspirin, low-dose cyclophosphamide and low-dose radiotherapy. Both TCRalpha and TCRbeta chains were reverse transcribed with V-gene-specific primers. The PCR that amplified TCRs ran for approximately 20 cycles, relying on a constant-region primer and a V-primer adapter. TCRdb called the reads again in MiXCR, with one record for every CDR3 protein. The data hold around 65,000 distinct CDR3 sequences, with about 25% observed a single time. Sequenced material: PBMCs, taken before treatment. The receptor was derived from a male donor with rectosigmoid adenocarcinoma.

CDR3 coding DNA: TGCGCCAGCAGCTTGGAACCCCGCAGGGACTATTACGAGCAGTACTTC. Translating gives CASSLEPRRDYYEQYF. The genes are TRBV5-1 and TRBJ2-7; 7 nucleotides line up with TRBD2. This CDR3 comprises 16 residues. Germline V CDR1 and CDR2: SGHRS, YFSETQ. Unmatched junction bases numbered 10, after V lost 0 bases and J lost 4 bases.